Given below is one TCR beta chain in context. Profiling relied on immunoSEQ multiplex PCR, and the TCRdb table lists in-frame clones only, not all of them. The repertoire has fewer than 300,000 clones, 91% of them found once; the top ten carry around 2.5%. Germline assignment: CDR1 LGHDT and CDR2 YNNKEL (reference sequence). V lost 0 bases, J lost 8 bases, and 9 bases stayed unmatched. This CDR3 comprises 17 residues. This sample is part of a study of blood T cell repertoires in COVID-19. Enrolment of Seattle patients took place during active infection, and they were followed longitudinally. V gene TRBV3-1 (or the pseudogene TRBV3-2) combines with J gene TRBJ1-6; TRBD1 agrees at 8 bases. The specimen sequenced was peripheral blood. This TCR was sampled from a person under 30 with COVID-19, enrolled during active disease. As DNA, the CDR3 is TGTGCCAGCAGCCAAGAAGCCGGACAGGGACGGGATTCACCCCTCCACTTT. Translating gives CASSQEAGQGRDSPLHF.